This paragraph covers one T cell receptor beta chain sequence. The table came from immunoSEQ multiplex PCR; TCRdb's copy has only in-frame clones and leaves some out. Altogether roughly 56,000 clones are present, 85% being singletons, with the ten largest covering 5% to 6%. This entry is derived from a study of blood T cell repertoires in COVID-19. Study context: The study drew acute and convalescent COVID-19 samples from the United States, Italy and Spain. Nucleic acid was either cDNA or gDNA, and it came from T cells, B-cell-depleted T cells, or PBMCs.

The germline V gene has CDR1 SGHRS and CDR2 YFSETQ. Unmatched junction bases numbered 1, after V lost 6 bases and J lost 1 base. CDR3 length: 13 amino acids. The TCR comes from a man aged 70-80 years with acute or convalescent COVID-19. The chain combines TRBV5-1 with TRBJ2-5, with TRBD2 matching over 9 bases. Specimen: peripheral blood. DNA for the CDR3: TGCGCCAGCAAGCGGGGGGCCCAAGAGACCCAGTACTTC. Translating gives CASKRGAQETQYF.